The 21 T cell receptor beta chains in this list originate from one sample, sequenced in a study of T cells after yellow fever vaccination. One entry per CDR3 protein results from TCRdb running MiXCR on the 5' RACE reads. The top ten clones hold about 18% of a sample with 350,000 to 450,000 distinct CDR3 sequences, 18% of them seen once. Material: PBMCs, obtained before the yellow fever booster vaccination. These receptors originate from a man younger than 35 who received the YFV17D yellow fever vaccine.

The chain employs TRBV30 and TRBJ1-2, with D tentatively TRBD1 (5 bases). The CDR3 sequence is 13 residues long. Trimming took off 6 bases at V and 4 bases at J, with 15 bases between the two ends. The germline V gene encodes CDR1 GTSNPN and CDR2 SVGIG (reference sequence). The CDR3: CACPSGARYGYTF. The CDR3 coding sequence is TGTGCCTGCCCGAGCGGGGCCCGCTATGGCTACACCTTC.

The chain recombines TRBV7-6 with TRBJ2-7; D unresolved. CDR1 and CDR2 from the germline V gene are SGHVS and FNYEAQ. Trimming took off 5 bases at V and 4 bases at J, with 15 bases between the two ends. The CDR3 runs to 14 residues. The chain's CDR3 is CASSQLGKGYEQYF. The CDR3 nucleotides are TGTGCCAGCAGCCAGCTGGGAAAAGGGTACGAGCAGTACTTC.

In this sample, this clonotype turned up a few times. The chain links TRBV6-2 or TRBV6-3 to TRBJ1-1, with unresolved D. V shed 8 bases and J shed 0 bases, with 4 bases lying between them. This CDR3 has 11 amino acids. CDR1 and CDR2 (germline): MNHEY, SVGEGT. In DNA form, the CDR3 reads TGTGCCAGCTGCATGAACACTGAAGCTTTCTTT. Amino acid sequence: CASCMNTEAFF.

This clonotype was counted between two and nine times. The chain combines TRBV24-1 with TRBJ2-2, with TRBD1 identical over 7 bases. The germline gives CDR1 KGHDR, CDR2 SFDVKD. After removal of 4 bases from V and 4 bases from J, the junction contained 5 bases not matched to a gene. The CDR3 is 15 residues long. CDR3 nucleotide sequence: TGTGCCACCAGTGAACTGACAGGGACCACCGGGGAGCTGTTTTTT. Residues: CATSELTGTTGELFF.

This clonotype was seen many times. This chain uses TRBV4-3 with TRBJ1-6; D gene ambiguous. With 0 bases removed from V and 3 bases from J, the gap between germline ends came to 3 bases. Germline CDR1 is LGHNA and CDR2 is YSLEER. The CDR3 length is 14 residues. The CDR3 here is CASSQEDYNSPLHF. The DNA of the CDR3 is TGCGCCAGCAGCCAAGAGGACTATAATTCACCCCTCCACTTT.

In its sample, this clonotype was seen a few times. The CDR3 loop reads CASSTGGDNSPLHF. CDR3 sequence (DNA): TGTGCCAGCAGCACCGGGGGGGATAATTCACCCCTCCACTTT. The chain uses TRBV9 and TRBJ1-6, with D tentatively TRBD1 (5 bases). Trimming cost V 4 bases and J 5 bases, with 10 bases left between them. In germline, CDR1 is SGDLS, CDR2 YYNGEE. The CDR3 sequence is 14 residues long.

This clonotype was seen only a few times. V usage is TRBV27 and J usage is TRBJ2-3; TRBD1 agrees at 7 bases. The CDR3 loop spans 16 amino acids. Unmatched junction bases numbered 9, after V lost 5 bases and J lost 1 base. CDR1 is MNHEY and CDR2 is SMNVEV in the germline V gene (reference sequence). The CDR3 here is CASSHSQGMGTDTQYF. The DNA for the CDR3 is TGTGCCAGCAGTCACTCACAGGGGATGGGCACAGATACGCAGTATTTT.

This clonotype was picked up a small number of times. The CDR3 DNA reads as TGCAGTGCTAGTTATCTCCGGGCGACTAGCGGGGGTGTGCGGGAGACCCAGTACTTC. Translation gives CSASYLRATSGGVRETQYF. The J gene is TRBJ2-5, the V gene TRBV20-1; TRBD2 matches at 12 bases. Germline loops: CDR1 DFQATT, CDR2 SNEGSKA (reference sequence). The trim removed 3 bases at V and 5 bases at J, leaving 19 bases unmatched. The CDR3 consists of 19 residues.

This clonotype appeared many times. V gene TRBV10-2 combines with J gene TRBJ2-3; TRBD2 matches at 12 bases. The CDR3 runs 15 residues. V lost 5 bases and J lost 5; bases outside the gene matches: 5. The germline CDR1 and CDR2 sequences are WSHSY and SAAADI. Written as DNA, the CDR3 is TGCGCCAGCAGTACTAGCGGGGGGAGTATAGATACGCAGTATTTT. Translation gives CASSTSGGSIDTQYF.

The chain carries TRBV7-9 and TRBJ2-7, with D perhaps matching TRBD1 (5 bases). The V gene's germline CDR1 is SEHNR and CDR2 FQNEAQ (reference sequence). V was trimmed by 4 bases and J by 5 bases, leaving 12 bases between them. The CDR3 is 13 amino acids. This CDR3 reads CASSSTVSNEQYF. The DNA of the CDR3 is TGTGCCAGCAGCTCGACAGTATCCAACGAGCAGTACTTC. The complete variable domain, with remaining parts taken from reference TRBV7-9 and TRBJ2-7, reads DTGVSQNPRHKITKRGQNVTFRCDPISEHNRLYWYRQTLGQGPEFLTYFQNEAQLEKSRLLSDRFSAERPKGSFSTLEIQRTEQGDSAMYLCASSSTVSNEQYFGPGTRLTVT.

This clonotype was detected ten times or more. The chain uses TRBV10-3 and TRBJ2-3; TRBD2 matches 9 bases. V was pared by 4 bases and J by 4 bases, with 6 bases of the junction left unmatched. The CDR3 spans 15 residues. Germline CDR1 is ENHRY and CDR2 is SYGVKD. The CDR3 bases are TGTGCCATCAGTGGTACTAGCGGGTCTCCAGATACGCAGTATTTT. This sequence encodes CAISGTSGSPDTQYF.

The table lists this clonotype with many counts. The V gene is TRBV20-1, the J gene TRBJ2-1; D may be TRBD2 (6 bases). Trimming left V 2 bases short and J 0 bases short, with 8 bases between. The CDR3 is 14 residues long. The germline V gene has CDR1 DFQATT and CDR2 SNEGSKA (reference sequence). The DNA for the CDR3 is TGCAGTGCTAGAACCGGGAGCTCCTACAATGAGCAGTTCTTC. Its protein product is CSARTGSSYNEQFF.

V usage is TRBV11-2 and J usage is TRBJ1-2; no reliable D call. The length of the CDR3 is 13 residues. Trimming shortened V by 5 bases and J by 2 bases, and 9 bases separated the two germline ends. Germline-derived CDR1 and CDR2 are SGHAT and FQNNGV. CDR3 sequence: CASSPLENYGYTF. In DNA form, the CDR3 reads TGTGCCAGCAGCCCGTTAGAGAACTATGGCTACACCTTC.

This clonotype came up a few times. The gene calls are TRBV7-2 and TRBJ2-1; D assignment may be TRBD1 or TRBD2 (5 bases each). V was pared by 5 bases and J by 6 bases, with 17 bases between. The CDR3 has 15 residues. The germline CDR1 and CDR2 sequences are SGHTA and FQGNSA. The CDR3 here is CASSRRGATGNEQFF. The DNA of the CDR3 is TGTGCCAGCAGCCGAAGAGGGGCTACAGGCAATGAGCAGTTCTTC.

This sequence joins TRBV20-1 and TRBJ2-7; D possibly corresponds to TRBD1 (6 bases). From germline, CDR1 is DFQATT and CDR2 SNEGSKA (reference sequence). With 0 bases removed from V and 4 bases from J, the gap between germline ends came to 16 bases. This CDR3 region has 15 residues. CDR3 protein: CSARDRHGQPYEQYF. The CDR3 bases are TGCAGTGCTAGAGATAGGCACGGACAGCCGTACGAGCAGTACTTC.

The table lists this clonotype with a few counts. The V and J genes are TRBV10-2 and TRBJ2-7, with D possibly TRBD2 on 7 matching bases. The CDR3 has 14 residues. Germline CDR1 WSHSY, CDR2 SAAADI. V lost 4 bases and J 5 bases, leaving 15 bases between the germline ends. The CDR3: CASSVRGGVDEQYF. Here the CDR3 DNA reads TGCGCCAGCAGTGTAAGGGGGGGCGTCGACGAGCAGTACTTC.

This chain connects TRBV25-1 to TRBJ1-5; 7 nucleotides line up with TRBD1. V gave up 6 bases and J gave up 7 bases; unmatched junction bases: 12. The CDR3 has 15 amino acids. CDR1 and CDR2 from the germline V gene are MGHDK and SYGVNS. The CDR3 reads CASSRGGTGEQPQHF. CDR3 nucleotide sequence: TGTGCCAGCAGCCGCGGGGGAACAGGGGAACAGCCCCAGCATTTT.

This clonotype was observed at least ten times. The gene calls are TRBV20-1 and TRBJ2-1, with 7 bases lining up with TRBD2. Looked up from germline, CDR1 is DFQATT and CDR2 is SNEGSKA (reference sequence). The length of the CDR3 is 14 residues. Trimming at V came to 0 bases and at J to 12 bases, leaving 11 bases not matched to a gene. CDR3 sequence: CSAREGTTRRGQFF. The CDR3 DNA reads TGCAGTGCTAGAGAGGGGACTACTCGACGGGGGCAGTTCTTC.

This clonotype was seen repeatedly, ten times or more. The chain is built from TRBV29-1 and TRBJ2-3; D is undetermined. The CDR3 loop spans 14 amino acids. Trimming removed 6 bases at V and 5 bases at J, with 18 bases between. Germline lookup yields CDR1 SQVTM and CDR2 ANQGSEA. The CDR3: CSVALSVDGDTQYF. CDR3 DNA: TGCAGCGTCGCCCTCTCTGTGGACGGAGATACGCAGTATTTT.

The rearrangement uses TRBV3-1 and TRBJ2-3; weak D call: TRBD2 (5 bases). This CDR3 is built from 12 residues. Germline CDR1 reads LGHDT; CDR2 reads YNNKEL (reference sequence). V gave up 8 bases and J gave up 8 bases, with 14 bases separating them. The chain's CDR3 is CASDPGSGTQYF. CDR3 DNA: TGTGCCAGCGACCCGGGGTCGGGTACGCAGTATTTT.

This clonotype was detected a few times. V gene TRBV12-3 or TRBV12-4 combines with J gene TRBJ1-1; no reliable D call. V dropped 4 bases and J dropped 1 base, with 10 bases sitting between them. There are 14 residues in the CDR3. CDR3 DNA: TGTGCCAGCAGTTCTTTACGGAGGAACACTGAAGCTTTCTTT. It codes for CASSSLRRNTEAFF.